This TCR beta chain was captured by sequencing in a study of blood T cell repertoires in COVID-19. Overall study context: Spain, Italy and the United States supplied samples that represented acute and convalescent COVID-19.

CDR3 length equals 14 residues. Trimming left V 0 bases short and J 7 bases short, with 12 bases between. Germline V gene sequence: CDR1 WNHNN, CDR2 SYGVQD (reference sequence). In the original analysis: For nucleated cells, counts were estimated from reference gene primer amplification. The method was immunoSEQ multiplex PCR; TCRdb's version includes in-frame clones alone and lacks a portion of them. The D gene and trimming were derived from the DNA, and the V and J assignments and clone size from that table. Here the sample spans some 130,000 clones, around nine tenths being singletons. Specimen: peripheral blood. This sequence was found in a woman in her 70s with COVID-19, enrolled during active disease. The chain couples TRBV10-1 to TRBJ2-5, with D possibly TRBD2 on 5 matching bases. This CDR3 reads CASSESPASPTQYF. The CDR3 nucleotides read TGCGCCAGCAGTGAGTCTCCGGCTAGCCCGACCCAGTACTTC.